The 2 T cell receptor beta chains reported below all come from one sample, sequenced in a study of shared T cell receptors in the human thymus. Sequencing used immunoSEQ multiplex PCR; TCRdb keeps in-frame clones, though not all of them. The data contain about 710,000 clones, about 90% of them seen just once; the ten biggest clones take up 0.0094%. The data also belong to a second study, concerning human thymus T cells.

The sequenced material came from thymocytes. Receptors were obtained from a boy in the first two years of life with a congenital heart defect.

V and J are TRBV5-4 and TRBJ1-6; 7 nucleotides agree with TRBD1. Germline CDR1 and CDR2: SGHNT and YYREEE (reference sequence). This CDR3 has 16 amino acids. V shed 0 bases and J 7 bases; nucleotides not matched to a gene: 7. CDR3 amino acids: CASSLGGSGGNSPLHF. CDR3 nucleotide sequence: TGTGCCAGCAGCTTGGGAGGCTCAGGGGGAAATTCACCCCTCCACTTT.

In its sample, this clone was seen once. V and J are TRBV11-3 and TRBJ2-7; a weak D match, TRBD2 (5 bases). Per the germline V gene, CDR1 is SGHNT and CDR2 is YENEEA. The CDR3 sequence is 12 residues long. V gave up 4 bases and J gave up 6 bases, with 10 bases separating them. The CDR3 reads CASSYLEGEQYF. Written as DNA, the CDR3 is TGTGCCAGCAGCTACCTAGAGGGCGAGCAGTACTTC.